Described below is a single T cell receptor (beta chain) sequence and its context. The data were obtained in a study of blood T cell repertoires in COVID-19. On the study more broadly: The United States, Italy and Spain provided the acute and convalescent COVID-19 samples.

As processed by the authors: Amplification of reference gene primers was used by the study to estimate nucleated cell counts. This table comes from immunoSEQ multiplex PCR, and its TCRdb copy is limited to in-frame clones, with some not included. Clone size and the V and J calls come from that table; the DNA yielded D and trimming. The sample includes about 290,000 clones, about nine tenths of them seen just once. Seattle researchers signed up patients amid active infection and tracked them longitudinally. Trimming took 2 bases from V and 6 from J, leaving 13 bases between them. The CDR3 length is 14 residues. Germline lookup yields CDR1 LNHDA and CDR2 SQIVND (reference sequence).

Sequences were obtained from peripheral blood. This receptor was obtained from a woman aged 30 to 39 with COVID-19, enrolled during active disease. The chain has TRBV19 and TRBJ1-2, with unresolved D. The CDR3 DNA is TGTGCCAGTAGTATATCCCCACAGCCGCATGGCTACACCTTC. Its translation is CASSISPQPHGYTF.